Shown below are 10 T cell receptor beta chains from a single sample sequenced in a study of blood T cell repertoires in COVID-19. Only in-frame clones appear in the TCRdb table, and some are missing; sequencing was by immunoSEQ multiplex PCR. The data hold about 190,000 clones, with approximately 90% observed a single time. Specimen: peripheral blood. Receptors originate from a human donor in a cohort sampled during active COVID-19.

V gene TRBV5-1 combines with J gene TRBJ2-2; 7 bases fit TRBD2. The CDR3 is made up of 18 amino acids. V was clipped by 1 base and J by 1 base; unmatched bases: 10. Germline-derived CDR1 and CDR2 are SGHRS and YFSETQ. The DNA of the CDR3 is TGCGCCAGCAGCTTGCGGGTCGGGAGGTCCCAGAACACCGGGGAGCTGTTTTTT. It codes for CASSLRVGRSQNTGELFF.

CDR3 DNA sequence: TGTGCTAGTGGTTTGGTAGTAGCGGGCCAAGAGACCCAGTACTTC. Amino acids: CASGLVVAGQETQYF. This chain links TRBV12-5 with TRBJ2-5; 7 nucleotides agree with TRBD2. From germline, CDR1 is LGHNT and CDR2 FRNRAP. The CDR3 length is 15 residues. Losses at the gene ends were 0 bases for V and 1 base for J; bases not matched to a gene: 2.

The V call is TRBV7-8, the J call TRBJ2-1; TRBD2 matches 11 bases. Germline values: CDR1 SGHVS, CDR2 FQNEAQ. Trimming cost V 4 bases and J 10 bases; bases outside gene matches: 6. The CDR3 length is 14 residues. The CDR3 is CASSYSGTSGEQFF. CDR3 bases: TGTGCCAGCAGCTACTCCGGGACTAGCGGCGAGCAGTTCTTC.

The chain links TRBV5-4 to TRBJ2-7, with TRBD2 as a possible D gene (6 bases). Deletions cut 3 bases from V and 5 bases from J, with 12 bases between. This CDR3 has 13 amino acids. Germline lookup yields CDR1 SGHNT and CDR2 YYREEE (reference sequence). The CDR3 DNA reads TGTGCCAGCAGCTCGCTAACTAGCCACGAGCAGTACTTC. As protein: CASSSLTSHEQYF.

The chain employs TRBV10-1 and TRBJ1-6, with a possible D match to TRBD1 (6 bases). The CDR3 has 12 residues. V lost 10 bases to trimming and J lost 10 bases, with 14 bases between them. CDR1 and CDR2 from the germline V gene are WNHNN and SYGVQD (reference sequence). CDR3 sequence: CATSDSGSPLHF. CDR3 DNA sequence: TGCGCCACCTCGGACAGCGGCTCACCCCTCCACTTT.

V is TRBV6-1 and J is TRBJ2-3; a possible D gene is TRBD2 (5 bases). The CDR3 length is 17 residues. The germline CDR1 and CDR2 sequences are MNHNS and SASEGT. Between the trimmed V and J ends, which lost 0 bases and 6 bases, there was a span of 19 bases. CDR3 residues: CASSEALSGMGWDTQYF. CDR3 bases: TGTGCCAGCAGTGAAGCCTTATCGGGGATGGGTTGGGATACGCAGTATTTT.

The chain couples TRBV14 to TRBJ1-6, with 8 bases matching TRBD1. CDR3 size: 15 residues. J gave up 4 bases and V 2 bases, and 1 base lay outside the gene matches. Germline V gives CDR1 SGHDN, CDR2 FVKESK. Here the CDR3 DNA reads TGTGCCAGCAGCCAAAGACAGGGGTATAATTCACCCCTCCACTTT. As protein: CASSQRQGYNSPLHF.

V and J are TRBV19 and TRBJ1-1, with 7 nucleotides matching TRBD1. Germline CDR1 LNHDA, CDR2 SQIVND (reference sequence). This CDR3 is 19 amino acids long. After removal of 3 bases from V and 0 bases from J, the junction contained 16 bases not matched to a gene. CDR3 DNA sequence: TGTGCCAGTAGTATTGTGCCCGTGACAGGGATCCCTATGAACACTGAAGCTTTCTTT. It codes for CASSIVPVTGIPMNTEAFF.

J is TRBJ1-1 and V is TRBV5-6; D gene unclear. Germline CDR1 SGHDT, CDR2 YYEEEE. The ends were cut back, 3 bases at V and 8 bases at J, with 11 bases in the middle. The CDR3 sequence is 12 residues long. In nucleotides, the CDR3 is TGTGCCAGCAGCTGGTCAGACAAAGAAGCTTTCTTT. Amino acid sequence: CASSWSDKEAFF. Looking up the rest from reference TRBV5-6 and TRBJ1-1 gives the full variable domain: DAGVTQSPTHLIKTRGQQVTLRCSPKSGHDTVSWYQQALGQGPQFIFQYYEEEERQRGNFPDRFSGHQFPNYSSELNVNALLLGDSALYLCASSWSDKEAFFGQGTRLTVV.

This clone was picked up a small number of times. The chain joins TRBV5-5 to TRBJ2-3; 7 positions agree with TRBD2. From germline, CDR1 is SGHKS and CDR2 YYEKEE (reference sequence). The CDR3 covers 15 residues. V lost 1 base, J lost 6 bases, and 8 bases stayed unmatched. The CDR3 loop is CASSLSPAGRDTQYF. CDR3 nucleotides: TGTGCCAGCAGCTTGTCGCCAGCGGGGAGGGATACGCAGTATTTT.